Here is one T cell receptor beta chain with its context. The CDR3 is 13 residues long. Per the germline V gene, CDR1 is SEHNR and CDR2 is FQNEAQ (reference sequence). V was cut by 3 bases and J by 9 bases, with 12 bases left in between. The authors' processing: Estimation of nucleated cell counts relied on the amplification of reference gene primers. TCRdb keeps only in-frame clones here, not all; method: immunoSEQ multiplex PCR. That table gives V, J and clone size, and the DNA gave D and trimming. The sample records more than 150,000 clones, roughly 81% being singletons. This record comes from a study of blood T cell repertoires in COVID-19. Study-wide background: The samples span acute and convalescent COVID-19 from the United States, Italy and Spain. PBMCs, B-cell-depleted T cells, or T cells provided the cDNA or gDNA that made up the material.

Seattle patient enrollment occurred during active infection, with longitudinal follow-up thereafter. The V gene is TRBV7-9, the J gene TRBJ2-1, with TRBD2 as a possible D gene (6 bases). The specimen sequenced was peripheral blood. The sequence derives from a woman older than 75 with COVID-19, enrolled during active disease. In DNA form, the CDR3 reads TGTGCCAGCAGCTTTAAGCCAGCGGGTGAGCAGTTCTTC. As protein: CASSFKPAGEQFF. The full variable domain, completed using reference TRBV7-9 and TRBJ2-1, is DTGVSQNPRHKITKRGQNVTFRCDPISEHNRLYWYRQTLGQGPEFLTYFQNEAQLEKSRLLSDRFSAERPKGSFSTLEIQRTEQGDSAMYLCASSFKPAGEQFFGPGTRLTVL.